This record concerns one T cell receptor beta chain sequence. As yet, its antigen is unknown. Some clones are missing from TCRdb's copy, which holds only in-frame ones; the method was immunoSEQ multiplex PCR. The sample records 130,000 to 150,000 clones, just under 85% being singletons. This specimen belongs to a study of cytomegalovirus exposure and HLA in healthy donors. Study outcomes and limitations: Despite most TCR sequences being rare, some public TCRs occurred in many donors. A list of approximately 160 TCR beta chains associated with cytomegalovirus was given.

The V gene lost 3 bases and the J gene lost 1 base, with 13 bases spanning the gap. This CDR3 comprises 15 residues. CDR1 and CDR2 (germline): SGHDT, YYEEEE. This chain links TRBV5-6 with TRBJ2-5; possible D gene TRBD1, 6 bases. Specimen: PBMCs. The receptor was derived from a woman aged 25 to 39 in good health and CMV-seronegative. CDR3 sequence: CASSSRTAGQETQYF. The CDR3 nucleotides are TGTGCCAGCAGCTCCCGGACAGCCGGCCAAGAGACCCAGTACTTC.